Described below is a single TCR beta chain sequence and its context. The PCR contained 60 Vbeta and 13 Jbeta primers. Profiling relied on immunoSEQ multiplex PCR, and the TCRdb table lists in-frame clones only, not all of them. The sample consists of about 110,000 clones, roughly 70% of them appearing once. The CDR3 extends over 14 amino acids. V was pared by 8 bases and J by 0 bases, with 14 bases between. Germline CDR1 and CDR2: WSHSY and SAAADI. This record comes from a study of cytomegalovirus exposure and HLA in healthy donors. Input material: PBMCs. The chain carries TRBV10-2 and TRBJ2-7; possible D gene TRBD1, 6 bases. This sequence originates from a woman in her 70s in good health and CMV-seropositive. The CDR3 sequence: CASGGPDLSYEQYF. DNA for the CDR3: TGCGCCAGCGGGGGCCCAGACCTCTCCTACGAGCAGTACTTC.